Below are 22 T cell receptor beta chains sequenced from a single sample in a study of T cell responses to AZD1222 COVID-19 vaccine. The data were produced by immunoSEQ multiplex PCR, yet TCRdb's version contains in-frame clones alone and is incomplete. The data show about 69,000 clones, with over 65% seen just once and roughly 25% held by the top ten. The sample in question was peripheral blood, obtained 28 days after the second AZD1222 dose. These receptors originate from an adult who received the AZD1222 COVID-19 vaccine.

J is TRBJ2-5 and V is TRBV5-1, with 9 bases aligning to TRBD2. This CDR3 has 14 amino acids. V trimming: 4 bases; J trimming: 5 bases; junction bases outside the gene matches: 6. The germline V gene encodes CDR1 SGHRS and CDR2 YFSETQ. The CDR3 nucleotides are TGCGCCAGCAGCATACTTAGCGGGAGTGAGACCCAGTACTTC. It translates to CASSILSGSETQYF. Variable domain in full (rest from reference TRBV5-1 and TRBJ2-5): KAGVTQTPRYLIKTRGQQVTLSCSPISGHRSVSWYQQTPGQGLQFLFEYFSETQRNKGNFPGRFSGRQFSNSRSEMNVSTLELGDSALYLCASSILSGSETQYFGPGTRLLVL.

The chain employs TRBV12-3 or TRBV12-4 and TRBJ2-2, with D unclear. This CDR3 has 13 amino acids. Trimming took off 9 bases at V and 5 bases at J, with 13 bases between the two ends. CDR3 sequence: CASRRAQTGELFF. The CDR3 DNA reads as TGTGCCAGTAGAAGGGCACAGACCGGGGAGCTGTTTTTT.

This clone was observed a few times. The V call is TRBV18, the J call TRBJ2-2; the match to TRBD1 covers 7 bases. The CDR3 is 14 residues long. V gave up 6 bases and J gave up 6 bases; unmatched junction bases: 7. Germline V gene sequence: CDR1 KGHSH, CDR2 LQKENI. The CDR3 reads CASSTLQGSGELFF. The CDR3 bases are TGTGCCAGCTCTACCCTACAGGGGTCCGGGGAGCTGTTTTTT.

The CDR3 spells CASRSTTKQYF. In nucleotides, the CDR3 is TGTGCAAGTCGCTCAACGACGAAGCAGTACTTC. The rearrangement links TRBV12-2 to TRBJ2-7. TRBV12-2 is described as a pseudogene. CDR3 length: 11 residues.

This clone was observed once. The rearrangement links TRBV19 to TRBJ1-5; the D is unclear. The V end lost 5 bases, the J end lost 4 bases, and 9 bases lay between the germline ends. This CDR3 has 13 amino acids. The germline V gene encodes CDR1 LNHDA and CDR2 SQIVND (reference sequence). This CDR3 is CASSQARNQPQHF. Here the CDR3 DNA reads TGTGCCAGTAGTCAGGCGAGGAATCAGCCCCAGCATTTT.

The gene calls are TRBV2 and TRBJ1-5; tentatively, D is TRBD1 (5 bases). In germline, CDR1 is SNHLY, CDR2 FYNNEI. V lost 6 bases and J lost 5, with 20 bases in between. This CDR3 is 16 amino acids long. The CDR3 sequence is CASSEWVWGEDQPQHF. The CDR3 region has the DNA TGTGCCAGCAGCGAATGGGTCTGGGGGGAGGATCAGCCCCAGCATTTT.

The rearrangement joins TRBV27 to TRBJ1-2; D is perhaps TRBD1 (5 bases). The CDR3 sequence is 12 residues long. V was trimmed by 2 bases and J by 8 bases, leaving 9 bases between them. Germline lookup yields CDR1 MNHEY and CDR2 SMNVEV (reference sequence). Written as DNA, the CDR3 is TGTGCCAGCAGTTTAAGGGGAGGCGGCTACACCTTC. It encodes CASSLRGGGYTF.

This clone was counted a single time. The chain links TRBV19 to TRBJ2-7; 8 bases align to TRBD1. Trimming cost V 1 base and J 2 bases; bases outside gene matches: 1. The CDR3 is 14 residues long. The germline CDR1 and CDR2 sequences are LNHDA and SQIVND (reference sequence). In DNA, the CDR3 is TGTGCCAGTAGTATAGGGACAGGGACCTACGAGCAGTACTTC. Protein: CASSIGTGTYEQYF.

CDR3 in DNA: TGTGCCAGTAGTATTTCAGGCTGGGGGGAGAACACTGAAGCTTTCTTT. As protein: CASSISGWGENTEAFF. The rearrangement links TRBV19 to TRBJ1-1; TRBD1 is a possible D gene (5 bases). This CDR3 contains 16 residues. The V gene lost 3 bases and the J gene lost 1 base, with 15 bases spanning the gap. Looked up from germline, CDR1 is LNHDA and CDR2 is SQIVND (reference sequence).

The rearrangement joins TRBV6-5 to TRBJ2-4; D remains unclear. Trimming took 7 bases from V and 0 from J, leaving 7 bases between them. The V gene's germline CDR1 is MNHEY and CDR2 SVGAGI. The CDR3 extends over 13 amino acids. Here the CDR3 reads CASNREAKNIQYF. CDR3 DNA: TGTGCCAGCAATAGGGAAGCCAAAAACATTCAGTACTTC.

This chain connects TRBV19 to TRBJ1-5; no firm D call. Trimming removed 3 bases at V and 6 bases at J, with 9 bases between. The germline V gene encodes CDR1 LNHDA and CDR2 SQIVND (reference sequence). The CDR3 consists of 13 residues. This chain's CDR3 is CASSIQTAQPQHF. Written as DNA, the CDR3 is TGTGCCAGTAGTATTCAGACTGCTCAGCCCCAGCATTTT. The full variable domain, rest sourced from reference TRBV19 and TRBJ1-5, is DGGITQSPKYLFRKEGQNVTLSCEQNLNHDAMYWYRQDPGQGLRLIYYSQIVNDFQKGDIAEGYSVSREKKESFPLTVTSAQKNPTAFYLCASSIQTAQPQHFGDGTRLSIL.

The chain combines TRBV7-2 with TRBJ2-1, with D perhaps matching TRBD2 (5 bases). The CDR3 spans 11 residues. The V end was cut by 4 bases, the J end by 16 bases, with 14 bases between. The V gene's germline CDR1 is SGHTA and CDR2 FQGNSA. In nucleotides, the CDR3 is TGTGCCAGCAGCTCCGGACTGACCGCCTTCTTC. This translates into CASSSGLTAFF.

CDR3 region: CASRWTGLTDTQYF. CDR3 sequence (DNA): TGTGCCAGCAGATGGACAGGACTCACAGATACGCAGTATTTT. V gene TRBV6-5 combines with J gene TRBJ2-3, with 7 bases matching TRBD1. CDR3 length equals 14 residues. The germline V gene has CDR1 MNHEY and CDR2 SVGAGI. The junction had 5 bases not matched to a gene; V was cut back by 6 bases and J by 2 bases.

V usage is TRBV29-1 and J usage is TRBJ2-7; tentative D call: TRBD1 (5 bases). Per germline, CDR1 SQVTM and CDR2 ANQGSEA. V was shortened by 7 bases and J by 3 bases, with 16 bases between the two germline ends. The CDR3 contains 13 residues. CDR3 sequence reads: CSATDKGFYEQYF. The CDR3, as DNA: TGCAGCGCCACGGACAAGGGCTTCTACGAGCAGTACTTC.

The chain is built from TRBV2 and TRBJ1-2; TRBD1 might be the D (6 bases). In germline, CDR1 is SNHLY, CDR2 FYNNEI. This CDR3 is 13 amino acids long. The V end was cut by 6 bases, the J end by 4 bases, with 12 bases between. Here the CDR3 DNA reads TGTGCCAGCAGATATACAGGGATCTATGGCTACACCTTC. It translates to CASRYTGIYGYTF.

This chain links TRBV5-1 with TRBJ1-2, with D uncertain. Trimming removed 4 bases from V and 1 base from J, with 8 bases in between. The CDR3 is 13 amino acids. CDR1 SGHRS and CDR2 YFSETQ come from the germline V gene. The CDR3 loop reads CASSLAVNYGYTF. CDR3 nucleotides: TGCGCCAGCAGCCTCGCAGTTAACTATGGCTACACCTTC.

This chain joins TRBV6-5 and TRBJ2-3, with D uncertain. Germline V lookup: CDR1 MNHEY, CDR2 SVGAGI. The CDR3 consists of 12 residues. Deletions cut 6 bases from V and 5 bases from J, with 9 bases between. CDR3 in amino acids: CASRAKGDTQYF. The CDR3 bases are TGTGCCAGCAGAGCCAAAGGAGATACGCAGTATTTT.

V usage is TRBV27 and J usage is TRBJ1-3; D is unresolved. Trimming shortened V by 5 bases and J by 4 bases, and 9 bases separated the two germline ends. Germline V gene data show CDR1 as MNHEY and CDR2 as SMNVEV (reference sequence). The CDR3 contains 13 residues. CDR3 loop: CASSLGGGNTIYF. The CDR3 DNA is TGTGCCAGCAGTCTCGGCGGAGGAAACACCATATATTTT.

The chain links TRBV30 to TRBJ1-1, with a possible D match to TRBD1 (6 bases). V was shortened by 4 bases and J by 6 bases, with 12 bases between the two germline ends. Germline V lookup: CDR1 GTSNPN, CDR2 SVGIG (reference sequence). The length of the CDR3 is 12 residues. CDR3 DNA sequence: TGTGCCTGGACTAGGGGGAGGTCTGAAGCTTTCTTT. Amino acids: CAWTRGRSEAFF. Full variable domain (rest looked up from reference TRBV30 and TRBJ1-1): SQTIHQWPATLVQPVGSPLSLECTVEGTSNPNLYWYRQAAGRGLQLLFYSVGIGQISSEVPQNLSASRPQDRQFILSSKKLLLSDSGFYLCAWTRGRSEAFFGQGTRLTVV.

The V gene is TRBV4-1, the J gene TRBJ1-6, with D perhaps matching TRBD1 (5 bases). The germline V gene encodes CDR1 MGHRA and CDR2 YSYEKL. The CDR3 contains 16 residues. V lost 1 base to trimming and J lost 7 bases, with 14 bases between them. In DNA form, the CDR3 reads TGCGCCAGCAGCCAAGGGAGATTGGGGGAAAATTCACCCCTCCACTTT. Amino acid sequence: CASSQGRLGENSPLHF.

The CDR3 spells CASSPTQLNYGYTF. The CDR3 DNA reads as TGTGCCAGCAGCCCAACACAGCTTAACTATGGCTACACCTTC. J is TRBJ1-2 and V is TRBV11-2; no clear D gene. The CDR3 spans 14 residues. V shed 5 bases and J shed 1 base, with 11 bases lying between them. CDR1 is SGHAT, CDR2 FQNNGV, per germline.

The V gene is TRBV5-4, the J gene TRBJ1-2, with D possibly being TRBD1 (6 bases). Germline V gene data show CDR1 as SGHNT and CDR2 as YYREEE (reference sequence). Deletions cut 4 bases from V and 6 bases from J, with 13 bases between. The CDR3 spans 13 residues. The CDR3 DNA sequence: TGTGCCAGCAGCGCCGGACGACAGGATGGCTACACCTTC. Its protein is CASSAGRQDGYTF.